These 23 T cell receptor beta chains were all obtained from the same sample, sequenced in a study of blood T cell repertoires in COVID-19. Generated by immunoSEQ multiplex PCR, the TCRdb table keeps only in-frame clones and is missing some. The sample lists under 200,000 clones, around 82% seen once, with about a tenth in the top ten. Sequencing was carried out using peripheral blood. These receptors came from an older man with active or convalescent COVID-19.

There are a few counts of this clone. The gene calls are TRBV7-9 and TRBJ1-4; D remains ambiguous. This CDR3 has 13 amino acids. Germline V gene sequence: CDR1 SEHNR, CDR2 FQNEAQ (reference sequence). The germline V and J ends were trimmed by 5 bases and 8 bases, with 12 bases remaining between them. CDR3: CASSHSIGEKLFF. The CDR3 DNA sequence: TGTGCCAGCAGCCACAGCATTGGGGAAAAACTGTTTTTT.

CDR3 sequence (DNA): TGTGCCAGCAGTTTTACGGGCAGGGTCACTGAAGCTTTCTTT. It is translated as CASSFTGRVTEAFF. The chain recombines TRBV28 with TRBJ1-1, with D perhaps matching TRBD1 (5 bases). This CDR3 region has 14 residues. V lost 3 bases, J lost 4 bases, and 12 bases lay in between. Germline CDR1 and CDR2: MDHEN and SYDVKM. Filled out from reference TRBV28 and TRBJ1-1, the complete variable domain reads DVKVTQSSRYLVKRTGEKVFLECVQDMDHENMFWYRQDPGLGLRLIYFSYDVKMKEKGDIPEGYSVSREKKERFSLILESASTNQTSMYLCASSFTGRVTEAFFGQGTRLTVV.

The V call is TRBV5-1, the J call TRBJ2-2, with a weak D call TRBD2 (6 bases). The CDR3 spans 16 residues. Germline loops: CDR1 SGHRS, CDR2 YFSETQ. Trimming removed 1 base from V and 4 bases from J, with 14 bases in between. The CDR3 protein is CASSLNLVGGTGELFF. The CDR3 DNA follows: TGCGCCAGCAGCTTGAATTTGGTGGGAGGCACCGGGGAGCTGTTTTTT.

The chain couples TRBV11-2 to TRBJ1-3, with 9 bases lining up with TRBD1. Germline lookup yields CDR1 SGHAT and CDR2 FQNNGV. The CDR3 has 17 amino acids. V dropped 5 bases and J dropped 4; count of bases not matched to a gene: 12. The CDR3 spells CASSPSYRTGDGNTIYF. The CDR3 DNA follows: TGTGCCAGCAGCCCCTCATACAGGACAGGGGACGGAAACACCATATATTTT.

The gene calls are TRBV19 and TRBJ1-5; tentative D call: TRBD1 (5 bases). The CDR3 sequence is 16 residues long. Trimming took off 1 base at V and 2 bases at J, with 12 bases between the two ends. Germline V gives CDR1 LNHDA, CDR2 SQIVND (reference sequence). The CDR3 here is CASSIGPRGGNQPQHF. The CDR3 DNA is TGTGCCAGTAGTATAGGTCCCCGGGGGGGCAATCAGCCCCAGCATTTT.

By share of the sample, this clone is medium-sized. This rearrangement joins TRBV2 to TRBJ1-1, with D perhaps matching TRBD1 (6 bases). Looked up from germline, CDR1 is SNHLY and CDR2 is FYNNEI. V was shortened by 3 bases and J by 7 bases, with 12 bases between the two germline ends. The CDR3 is 13 residues long. DNA for the CDR3: TGTGCCAGCAGTGACGTCGGACAGCTTGAAGCTTTCTTT. Amino acids: CASSDVGQLEAFF.

J is TRBJ1-5 and V is TRBV2; D perhaps matches TRBD1 (6 bases). The CDR3 consists of 15 residues. The germline CDR1 and CDR2 sequences are SNHLY and FYNNEI. V was cut by 5 bases and J by 4 bases, with 15 bases left in between. In DNA, the CDR3 is TGTGCCAGCAGTTTTACCGGGACAAATAATCAGCCCCAGCATTTT. Translated, it gives CASSFTGTNNQPQHF.

The rearrangement joins TRBV19 to TRBJ1-2, with 7 bases that match TRBD1. CDR1 is LNHDA, CDR2 SQIVND, per germline (reference sequence). The CDR3 has 14 residues. Unmatched junction bases numbered 3, after V lost 3 bases and J lost 2 bases. In DNA, the CDR3 is TGTGCCAGTAGTATGGCGACAGGGAACTATGGCTACACCTTC. Translated: CASSMATGNYGYTF.

The CDR3 DNA reads as TGTGCCAGCAGCGTAGGCGCTACCTCTAACAATGAGCAGTTCTTC. Translating gives CASSVGATSNNEQFF. V is TRBV9 and J is TRBJ2-1, with D uncertain. The CDR3 sequence is 15 residues long. Germline assignment: CDR1 SGDLS and CDR2 YYNGEE. V was clipped by 0 bases and J by 5 bases, with 12 bases between them.

The gene calls are TRBV21-1 and TRBJ1-6. TRBV21-1 is recorded as a pseudogene. The CDR3 sequence is 16 residues long. DNA of the CDR3: TGTGCCAGCAGCAAACCGATCGTGCGGGACCCTTGGCCCCTCCACTTT. It yields the protein CASSKPIVRDPWPLHF.

The chain is built from TRBV12-3 or TRBV12-4 and TRBJ1-1; 11 nucleotides align to TRBD1. The junction had 3 bases not matched to a gene; V was cut back by 7 bases and J by 5 bases. This CDR3 comprises 13 residues. The CDR3 loop is CASTRDRGTEAFF. The CDR3 nucleotides read TGTGCCAGCACCCGGGACAGGGGGACTGAAGCTTTCTTT.

This clone was detected only once. DNA of the CDR3: TGTGCCGGGGTAAGAGACAGGGGAGGTTTGGACACTGAAGCTTTCTTT. It translates to CAGVRDRGGLDTEAFF. This chain joins TRBV7-9 and TRBJ1-1; 8 positions agree with TRBD1. J was trimmed by 3 bases and V by 11 bases; bases with no gene match: 17. The germline CDR1 and CDR2 sequences are SEHNR and FQNEAQ (reference sequence). CDR3 length: 16 amino acids.

V is TRBV30 and J is TRBJ1-5; D remains unclear. V lost 3 bases, J lost 4 bases, and 7 bases lay in between. This CDR3 spans 12 amino acids. Per germline, CDR1 GTSNPN and CDR2 SVGIG (reference sequence). CDR3 in DNA: TGTGCCTGGAGCGAGCGTAATCAGCCCCAGCATTTT. Translating gives CAWSERNQPQHF.

V and J are TRBV28 and TRBJ2-7; TRBD1 agrees at 7 bases. Germline values: CDR1 MDHEN, CDR2 SYDVKM. The CDR3 totals 14 residues. The junction had 5 bases not matched to a gene; V was cut back by 4 bases and J by 2 bases. In DNA, the CDR3 is TGTGCCAGCAGTTCCCCGGGACAGACCTACGAGCAGTACTTC. This gives the protein CASSSPGQTYEQYF.

The chain links TRBV15 to TRBJ2-7; possibly TRBD2 for D (6 bases). From germline, CDR1 is LNHNV and CDR2 YYDKDF (reference sequence). The V end was cut by 5 bases, the J end by 4 bases, with 18 bases between. The length of the CDR3 is 15 residues. CDR3: CATSQPGSGLYEQYF. The DNA of the CDR3 is TGTGCCACCAGCCAACCGGGCTCCGGACTATACGAGCAGTACTTC. Based on the CDR3 plus reference TRBV15 and TRBJ2-7, the full variable domain is DAMVIQNPRYQVTQFGKPVTLSCSQTLNHNVMYWYQQKSSQAPKLLFHYYDKDFNNEADTPDNFQSRRPNTSFCFLDIRSPGLGDTAMYLCATSQPGSGLYEQYFGPGTRLTVT.

This chain connects TRBV15 to TRBJ1-2; D uncertain. CDR1 and CDR2 (germline): LNHNV, YYDKDF (reference sequence). The CDR3 is 15 amino acids. V lost 0 bases, J lost 2 bases, and 10 bases lay in between. CDR3 amino acids: CATSRDKGGNYGYTF. The CDR3 DNA reads as TGTGCCACCAGCAGAGATAAGGGAGGGAACTATGGCTACACCTTC.

The CDR3 loop reads CASRQGPSSSYNSPLHF. Written as DNA, the CDR3 is TGTGCCAGTAGACAGGGGCCTTCCAGCTCCTATAATTCACCCCTCCACTTT. The chain combines TRBV19 with TRBJ1-6, with 7 positions matching TRBD1. The CDR3 loop spans 17 amino acids. Germline V gives CDR1 LNHDA, CDR2 SQIVND (reference sequence). The V and J ends lost 6 bases and 0 bases, in that order; junction bases with no gene match: 8.

V is TRBV7-2 and J is TRBJ1-1; maybe TRBD1 (6 bases). V lost 5 bases and J 4 bases, leaving 17 bases between the germline ends. This CDR3 spans 15 amino acids. CDR1 is SGHTA and CDR2 is FQGNSA in the germline V gene. The CDR3 bases are TGTGCCAGCAGCGCCCAACAGGGTTTCGGCACTGAAGCTTTCTTT. It specifies CASSAQQGFGTEAFF.

The rearrangement joins TRBV7-2 to TRBJ2-5, with 8 bases identical to TRBD2. CDR3 size: 16 residues. Trimming took 1 base from V and 1 from J; bases not matched to a gene: 5. Germline assignment: CDR1 SGHTA and CDR2 FQGNSA. The CDR3 DNA follows: TGTGCCAGCAGCTTAGAACGGGGGGGGATCCAAGAGACCCAGTACTTC. Translation: CASSLERGGIQETQYF.

The gene calls are TRBV6-2 or TRBV6-3 and TRBJ1-5; weak D call: TRBD1 (6 bases). V was shortened by 5 bases and J by 1 base, with 24 bases between the two germline ends. The germline V gene encodes CDR1 MNHEY and CDR2 SVGEGT. This CDR3 is built from 19 residues. Here the CDR3 reads CASSTGDKDIPRSNQPQHF. In nucleotides, the CDR3 is TGTGCCAGCAGTACCGGGGACAAAGACATTCCAAGGAGCAATCAGCCCCAGCATTTT.

This rearrangement joins TRBV7-2 to TRBJ1-1; 8 nucleotides line up with TRBD1. Germline CDR1 SGHTA, CDR2 FQGNSA. CDR3 length equals 14 residues. The V gene end was trimmed by 7 bases and the J gene end by 5 bases; junction bases not matched to a gene: 9. CDR3 nucleotide sequence: TGTGCCAGCATCCTGGACAGGGATGGAACTGAAGCTTTCTTT. This sequence encodes CASILDRDGTEAFF.

The chain carries TRBV6-2 or TRBV6-3 and TRBJ2-5; D is possibly TRBD1 (6 bases). CDR3 length: 15 amino acids. Trimming pared 0 bases from V and 5 bases from J, leaving 13 bases between. The germline V gene encodes CDR1 MNHEY and CDR2 SVGEGT. The CDR3 nucleotides are TGTGCCAGCAGTTACTCAGCAGGGGATGAGGAGACCCAGTACTTC. Amino acid sequence: CASSYSAGDEETQYF.

The V call is TRBV19, the J call TRBJ1-4; possible D gene TRBD1, 5 bases. In germline, CDR1 is LNHDA, CDR2 SQIVND (reference sequence). The CDR3 totals 15 residues. V lost 8 bases and J 0 bases, leaving 13 bases between the germline ends. The CDR3 reads CASAQVFATNEKLFF. The DNA for the CDR3 is TGTGCCAGTGCACAGGTTTTTGCAACTAATGAAAAACTGTTTTTT.